The rows below give T cell receptor beta chains drawn from one sample of a study of shared clonotypes between healthy human individuals. Only in-frame clones appear in the TCRdb table, and some are missing; sequencing was by immunoSEQ multiplex PCR. Of fewer than 800,000 clones in the sample, 92% are singletons; the top ten hold 24%. The specimen sequenced was naive CD8+ T cells sorted from blood. The source is a man aged 25-40 years in good health. Each CDR3 is given with its conserved first and last residue. A D gene is named only where the DNA matches it firmly. For some rows the clone size is stated as once, few or many, or as a class when expanded; others skip it.

>TRBV27|TRBJ2-1|.|TRBD1
TGTGCCAGCAGTCCCGGGACAGGGGGGAATGAGCAGTTCTTC
CASSPGTGGNEQFF
>TRBV10-3|TRBJ2-7|few|TRBD2
TGTGCCACCCTTACCGGGACTAGCGGCTACGAGCAGTACTTC
CATLTGTSGYEQYF
>TRBV11-3|TRBJ2-7|.|.
TGTGCCAGCAGCTCAGGGGTCTCCTACGAGCAGTACTTC
CASSSGVSYEQYF
>TRBV7-9|TRBJ2-3|.|TRBD2
TGTGCCAGCAGCTTGGGACTAGCGGGAGGAACAGATACGCAGTATTTT
CASSLGLAGGTDTQYF
>TRBV7-9|TRBJ2-5|.|.
TGTGCCAGCAGCTTAGCCGACGGGTCAGGTCAAGAGACCCAGTACTTC
CASSLADGSGQETQYF
>TRBV11-2|TRBJ2-5|.|.
TGTGCCAGCAGCTTAGCTTACCCCCGGCCACAAGGCCAAGAGACCCAGTACTTC
CASSLAYPRPQGQETQYF
>TRBV4-1|TRBJ2-1|.|.
TGCGCCAGCAGCCAAGTCCACAGGGATTACAATGAGCAGTTCTTC
CASSQVHRDYNEQFF
>TRBV7-2|TRBJ2-1|.|TRBD1
TGTGCCAGCAGCAGAGACAGGGCCCCCTACAATGAGCAGTTCTTC
CASSRDRAPYNEQFF
>TRBV7-2|TRBJ2-1|.|TRBD1
TGTGCCAGCAGCCCCATTGACAGGGCCTACAATGAGCAGTTCTTC
CASSPIDRAYNEQFF
>TRBV9|TRBJ2-1|once|TRBD2
TGTGCCAGCAGCGTAGATACCCCGAGACTAGCGGGAGAAGTGAATGAGCAGTTCTTC
CASSVDTPRLAGEVNEQFF
>TRBV4-1|TRBJ2-1|.|.
TGCGCCAGCAGCCAAGCCCCGGGACCTGATGAGCAGTTCTTC
CASSQAPGPDEQFF
>TRBV4-3|TRBJ2-7|.|.
TGCGCCAGCAGCCAAGACGCCAGCCCTCGTTACGAGCAGTACTTC
CASSQDASPRYEQYF
>TRBV13|TRBJ2-5|.|TRBD1
TGTGCCAGCAGCTTACTCACAGGGGAAGAGACCCAGTACTTC
CASSLLTGEETQYF
>TRBV6-9|TRBJ2-1|once|.
TGTGCCAGCAATCCCTCCTACAATGAGCAGTTCTTC
CASNPSYNEQFF
>TRBV27|TRBJ2-2|once|.
TGTGCCAGCAGTGATCTTGCGGTTAGGAGTCCCGGGGAGCTGTTTTTT
CASSDLAVRSPGELFF
>TRBV14|TRBJ2-3|.|TRBD2
TGTGCCAGCAGCCACGCTAGCGGGAGAGATACGCAGTATTTT
CASSHASGRDTQYF
>TRBV6-1|TRBJ2-7|few|TRBD2
TGTGCCAGCAGTGCGGGACTAGCGGGTTACGAGCAGTACTTC
CASSAGLAGYEQYF
>TRBV9|TRBJ2-5|.|.
TGTGCCAGCAGCGCGACGGGACTTTGGGAGACCCAGTACTTC
CASSATGLWETQYF
>TRBV7-9|TRBJ2-1|.|TRBD2
TGTGCCAGCAGTTTACTAGCGGGAGAGCGAAGGAATGAGCAGTTCTTC
CASSLLAGERRNEQFF
>TRBV9|TRBJ2-7|once|.
TGTGCCAGCAGCCCCACCGGGACGGGGCGCGAGCAGTACTTC
CASSPTGTGREQYF
>TRBV15|TRBJ1-5|.|.
TGTGCCACCAGCAGAACACAATTGGGGAGAGAAGTGCGTCAGCCCCAGCATTTT
CATSRTQLGREVRQPQHF
>TRBV5-1|TRBJ2-7|few|.
TGCGCCAGCAGCTTTTTGTGGGAGGATCCCCTCTACGAGCAGTACTTC
CASSFLWEDPLYEQYF
>TRBV7-9|TRBJ1-5|.|.
TGTGCCAGCAGCTACGGGGGAGATCAGCCCCAGCATTTT
CASSYGGDQPQHF